A selection of T cell receptor beta chains follows, all from one sample in a study of T cell repertoires in cytomegalovirus infection. The antigens these receptors bind are not known. TCRdb analysed the reads with MiXCR anew, one entry per CDR3 protein. The repertoire holds a few hundred thousand distinct CDR3 sequences, with roughly 25% as singletons. The sequencing used cultured PBMCs, collected from culture after CMV antigen stimulation. These receptors came from a human donor in good health (CMV status not recorded). Some clones in this sample may be carry-over from other donors' samples. Both conserved end residues are part of each CDR3. The D gene is left open where the match is weak. Where a row states a size, it is once, few, many or the class of an expanded clone; other rows omit it.

size,V,length,D,J,CDR3,DNA
NA,TRBV19,15,TRBD2,TRBJ2-1,CASSPGTSGRYEQFF,TGTGCCAGTAGTCCGGGGACTAGCGGGAGATATGAGCAGTTCTTC
many,TRBV6-6,14,TRBD1,TRBJ2-7,CASSDRDSTYEQYF,TGTGCCAGCAGCGACCGGGACAGTACCTACGAGCAGTACTTC
many,TRBV7-9,15,TRBD2,TRBJ2-3,CASSSTSGHTDTQYF,TGTGCCAGCAGCTCGACTAGCGGCCACACAGATACGCAGTATTTT
few,TRBV20-1,12,NA,TRBJ2-5,CSARDGRETQYF,TGCAGTGCTAGAGATGGACGAGAGACCCAGTACTTC
NA,TRBV6-2/TRBV6-3,18,TRBD2,TRBJ2-3,CASSYRTSGRASTDTQYF,TGTGCCAGCAGTTACAGGACTAGCGGGAGGGCCAGCACAGATACGCAGTATTTT
NA,TRBV29-1,12,NA,TRBJ2-7,CSASSLVNEQYF,TGCAGCGCCAGTAGCCTGGTAAACGAGCAGTACTTC
NA,TRBV14,19,NA,TRBJ1-3,CASSQDYGFLGTSRNTIYF,TGTGCCAGCAGCCAAGATTATGGCTTCTTGGGGACATCTCGGAACACCATATATTTT
NA,TRBV20-1,15,TRBD2,TRBJ2-2,CSAQGLAPNTGELFF,TGCAGTGCCCAAGGACTAGCGCCTAACACCGGGGAGCTGTTTTTT
many,TRBV7-2,16,NA,TRBJ2-3,CASSLGAGAGTDTQYF,TGTGCCAGCAGCTTAGGGGCGGGCGCGGGCACAGATACGCAGTATTTT
few,TRBV11-3,13,NA,TRBJ1-3,CASSLGMENTIYF,TGTGCCAGCAGCTTGGGAATGGAAAACACCATATATTTT
NA,TRBV2,12,NA,TRBJ1-1,CASSELGREAFF,TGTGCCAGCAGTGAGTTGGGGCGAGAAGCTTTCTTT
NA,TRBV3-1,15,NA,TRBJ1-4,CASNTLGTRNEKLFF,TGTGCCAGCAACACCCTGGGGACCCGCAATGAAAAACTGTTTTTT
NA,TRBV20-1,13,TRBD1,TRBJ1-1,CSARDRPPAEAFF,TGCAGTGCTAGGGACAGGCCGCCGGCTGAAGCTTTCTTT
NA,TRBV7-9,20,TRBD1,TRBJ2-3,CASSVSAEKHRGHIADTQYF,TGTGCCAGCAGCGTTTCTGCCGAGAAACACAGGGGGCATATAGCAGATACGCAGTATTTT
NA,TRBV27,14,NA,TRBJ1-1,CASSPRRTGTEAFF,TGTGCCAGCAGTCCCCGACGTACCGGCACTGAAGCTTTCTTT
few,TRBV3-1,16,TRBD1,TRBJ1-2,CASSYQSTGFRRGYTF,TGTGCCAGCAGCTACCAATCGACAGGGTTCCGAAGAGGCTACACCTTC
NA,TRBV25-1,15,TRBD2,TRBJ2-1,CASSLLAGTNNEQFF,TGTGCCAGCAGTTTATTAGCGGGGACCAACAATGAGCAGTTCTTC
many,TRBV7-2,17,TRBD2,TRBJ2-3,CASSPSLLAVGTDTQYF,TGTGCCAGCAGCCCTAGCTTGCTAGCGGTTGGGACAGATACGCAGTATTTT
many,TRBV7-2,16,TRBD1,TRBJ2-5,CASSLVGTGVQETQYF,TGTGCCAGCAGCTTGGTCGGGACAGGGGTTCAAGAGACCCAGTACTTC
NA,TRBV28,12,NA,TRBJ1-1,CASSVSHTEAFF,TGTGCCAGCAGTGTCAGTCATACTGAAGCTTTCTTT
few,TRBV27,15,TRBD2,TRBJ2-7,CASSPSGLRTYEQYF,TGTGCCAGCAGTCCCTCGGGACTAAGAACCTACGAGCAGTACTTC
NA,TRBV15,14,NA,TRBJ2-5,CATSSTGVEETQYF,TGTGCCACCAGCAGTACGGGGGTTGAAGAGACCCAGTACTTC
many,TRBV6-5,14,NA,TRBJ2-2,CASSYEGWTGELFF,TGTGCCAGCAGTTACGAGGGTTGGACCGGGGAGCTGTTTTTT
NA,TRBV19,16,TRBD1,TRBJ1-5,CASRKRGQGRNQPQHF,TGTGCCAGTAGAAAAAGGGGGCAGGGGCGAAATCAGCCCCAGCATTTT
many,TRBV7-8,17,NA,TRBJ2-1,CASSLARLAKDSNEQFF,TGTGCCAGCAGCTTAGCTCGTTTGGCAAAGGATAGCAATGAGCAGTTCTTC
many,TRBV7-2,15,NA,TRBJ1-1,CASSLGVGGGTEAFF,TGTGCCAGCAGCTTAGGGGTCGGCGGGGGCACTGAAGCTTTCTTT
NA,TRBV10-3,15,NA,TRBJ2-1,CAISAPGKGYNEQFF,TGTGCCATCAGTGCCCCCGGGAAAGGGTACAATGAGCAGTTCTTC
few,TRBV28,14,NA,TRBJ1-2,CASSFSGANYGYTF,TGTGCCAGCAGTTTCTCCGGAGCGAACTATGGCTACACCTTC
NA,TRBV18,14,NA,TRBJ1-6,CASSPDRLNSPLHF,TGTGCCAGCTCACCAGACAGGCTAAATTCACCCCTCCACTTT
many,TRBV6-1,15,NA,TRBJ2-2,CASRRTETNTGELFF,TGTGCCAGCAGGCGGACAGAGACAAACACCGGGGAGCTGTTTTTT
many,TRBV7-9,20,TRBD2,TRBJ2-1,CASSSPLTSGRAVDYNEQFF,TGTGCCAGCAGCTCGCCACTGACTAGCGGGAGGGCGGTAGACTACAATGAGCAGTTCTTC
few,TRBV7-2,15,TRBD2,TRBJ2-3,CASRGGRASTDTQYF,TGTGCCAGCAGGGGCGGGAGGGCTAGCACAGATACGCAGTATTTT
NA,TRBV12-3/TRBV12-4,15,TRBD2,TRBJ2-1,CASSLRTSGRAGQFF,TGTGCCAGCAGTCTAAGGACTAGCGGGAGGGCGGGGCAGTTCTTC
NA,TRBV4-1,19,TRBD2,TRBJ2-3,CASSQDLFQGGSYADTQYF,TGCGCCAGCAGCCAAGATCTCTTTCAGGGAGGGTCTTACGCAGATACGCAGTATTTT
NA,TRBV6-8,11,TRBD1,TRBJ2-7,CASTRQGEQYF,TGTGCCAGCACAAGACAGGGCGAGCAGTACTTC
NA,TRBV20-1,15,NA,TRBJ1-5,CSAWKGILANQPQHF,TGCAGTGCGTGGAAGGGTATTCTCGCAAATCAGCCCCAGCATTTT
many,TRBV6-6,15,NA,TRBJ1-1,CASSRGGGMNTEAFF,TGTGCCAGCAGCCGAGGAGGGGGAATGAACACTGAAGCTTTCTTT
many,TRBV7-2,16,TRBD2,TRBJ2-1,CASSSPTSGPYNEQFF,TGTGCCAGCAGCTCTCCAACTAGCGGGCCCTACAATGAGCAGTTCTTC
NA,TRBV29-1,12,TRBD1,TRBJ1-1,CSGRGQLPEAFF,TGCAGCGGACGGGGACAGCTTCCTGAAGCTTTCTTT
few,TRBV14,16,TRBD2,TRBJ2-7,CASSQESGAYSYEQYF,TGTGCCAGCAGCCAGGAAAGCGGGGCTTACTCCTACGAGCAGTACTTC
few,TRBV19,13,NA,TRBJ2-1,CASSMSRDNEQFF,TGTGCCAGTAGTATGTCCAGAGACAATGAGCAGTTCTTC
NA,TRBV18,14,NA,TRBJ1-2,CASSPSGANYGYTF,TGTGCCAGCTCACCAAGTGGAGCAAACTATGGCTACACCTTC
NA,TRBV28,13,NA,TRBJ1-5,CASNLGSNQPQHF,TGTGCCAGCAACCTCGGGAGCAATCAGCCCCAGCATTTT
NA,TRBV28,15,TRBD2,TRBJ2-7,CASRPTSGRIYEQYF,TGTGCCAGCAGGCCAACTAGCGGGAGGATCTACGAGCAGTACTTC
NA,TRBV5-4,18,TRBD2,TRBJ2-7,CASSFGRSGLAGHYEQYF,TGTGCCAGCAGCTTTGGCCGGTCCGGACTAGCGGGACACTACGAGCAGTACTTC
NA,TRBV10-1,15,TRBD2,TRBJ2-1,CASSAPGLAGNEQFF,TGCGCCAGCAGTGCACCGGGACTAGCCGGCAATGAGCAGTTCTTC
few,TRBV24-1,14,NA,TRBJ2-5,CATSEQGGSETQYF,TGTGCCACCAGTGAACAGGGCGGTTCGGAGACCCAGTACTTC
medium-sized,TRBV7-2,16,NA,TRBJ2-1,CASSLLAGSSYNEQFF,TGTGCCAGCAGCTTACTTGCGGGCAGCTCCTACAATGAGCAGTTCTTC
many,TRBV7-2,14,NA,TRBJ1-5,CASRGQGSNQPQHF,TGTGCCAGCAGAGGCCAGGGGAGCAATCAGCCCCAGCATTTT
few,TRBV4-1,19,TRBD1,TRBJ1-1,CASSQEFFLGDREDTEAFF,TGCGCCAGCAGCCAAGAGTTTTTTTTGGGGGACAGGGAGGACACTGAAGCTTTCTTT
many,TRBV7-2,17,TRBD2,TRBJ2-1,CASSLRLAGGRTDEQFF,TGTGCCAGCAGCCTAAGACTAGCGGGAGGGAGAACCGATGAGCAGTTCTTC
few,TRBV27,16,TRBD2,TRBJ2-1,CASSLPGTSGSNEQFF,TGTGCCAGCAGTCTACCCGGGACTAGCGGGAGCAATGAGCAGTTCTTC
NA,TRBV30,15,NA,TRBJ2-3,CAWSLQVGSTDTQYF,TGTGCCTGGAGTCTCCAAGTGGGCAGCACAGATACGCAGTATTTT
NA,TRBV10-2,14,NA,TRBJ2-5,CASSLGALQETQYF,TGCGCCAGCAGTCTCGGAGCGCTACAAGAGACCCAGTACTTC
NA,TRBV12-3/TRBV12-4,12,NA,TRBJ1-2,CASSFDRTGYTF,TGTGCCAGCAGTTTCGACAGAACAGGCTACACCTTC
NA,TRBV7-6,14,TRBD1,TRBJ2-1,CASSPRTGGDEQFF,TGTGCCAGCAGCCCCCGGACAGGGGGCGATGAGCAGTTCTTC
NA,TRBV7-2,13,NA,TRBJ1-5,CASSYYSNQPQHF,TGTGCCAGCAGCTATTATAGCAATCAGCCCCAGCATTTT
few,TRBV28,14,NA,TRBJ2-3,CASSFGRRQDTQYF,TGTGCCAGCAGTTTTGGTCGACGTCAAGATACGCAGTATTTT
few,TRBV15,17,TRBD1,TRBJ1-1,CATSRGLDRGRNTEAFF,TGTGCCACCAGCAGAGGCCTTGACAGGGGAAGAAACACTGAAGCTTTCTTT
NA,TRBV18,14,NA,TRBJ1-1,CASSPSPINTEAFF,TGTGCCAGCTCACCAAGTCCCATCAACACTGAAGCTTTCTTT